The 18 T cell receptor beta chains given below trace back to one sample, sequenced in a study of blood T cell repertoires in COVID-19. TCRdb's copy holds only in-frame clones and misses some; the assay was immunoSEQ multiplex PCR. There are some 330,000 clones in the sample; approximately 84% occur only once, and about 4.2% lies in the top ten. The sequenced sample consisted of PBMCs or T cells enriched from blood (not recorded which). These receptors came from a man younger than 45 who had recovered from COVID-19.

This clone was detected only once. The J gene is TRBJ2-2, the V gene TRBV24-1, with 8 bases aligning to TRBD1. The CDR3 is 17 residues long. The J segment lost 5 bases and the V segment lost 0 bases, leaving 7 bases of the junction unmatched. Germline CDR1 reads KGHDR; CDR2 reads SFDVKD. The CDR3 sequence is CATSDLGWTGKTGELFF. DNA for the CDR3: TGTGCCACCAGTGATTTGGGCTGGACAGGGAAAACCGGGGAGCTGTTTTTT.

V and J are TRBV10-1 and TRBJ1-1, with D tentatively TRBD1 (5 bases). V lost 3 bases and J lost 2, with 10 bases in between. The CDR3 contains 14 residues. Germline V lookup: CDR1 WNHNN, CDR2 SYGVQD (reference sequence). CDR3: CASSDKGPNTEAFF. Written as DNA, the CDR3 is TGCGCCAGCAGTGATAAGGGGCCCAACACTGAAGCTTTCTTT.

The chain links TRBV7-9 to TRBJ2-3; weak D call: TRBD2 (6 bases). The CDR3 is made up of 15 amino acids. Germline-derived CDR1 and CDR2 are SEHNR and FQNEAQ (reference sequence). V was cut by 3 bases and J by 4 bases, with 14 bases left in between. CDR3 nucleotides: TGTGCCAGCAGCTTTGCGGGCGGGGCCCCAGATACGCAGTATTTT. Its protein is CASSFAGGAPDTQYF.

V is TRBV2 and J is TRBJ1-1; no reliable D call. V was clipped by 2 bases and J by 1 base, with 5 bases between them. The CDR3 length is 13 residues. Germline CDR1 is SNHLY and CDR2 is FYNNEI. CDR3 coding DNA: TGTGCCAGCAGTGAACAGGCGAACACTGAAGCTTTCTTT. Protein: CASSEQANTEAFF.

The rearrangement links TRBV27 to TRBJ2-2; tentative D call: TRBD1 (5 bases). The germline V gene has CDR1 MNHEY and CDR2 SMNVEV (reference sequence). The length of the CDR3 is 14 residues. V was pared by 4 bases and J by 2 bases, with 8 bases between. The DNA for the CDR3 is TGTGCCAGCAGTTGGGGCGATAACACCGGGGAGCTGTTTTTT. It codes for CASSWGDNTGELFF.

In nucleotides, the CDR3 is TGCGCCAGCAGCCCGCGGGGAGGGCAGTGGGCTGAAGCTTTCTTT. Translated, it gives CASSPRGGQWAEAFF. The genes are TRBV5-1 and TRBJ1-1; D uncertain. Germline V gene lookup returns CDR1 SGHRS and CDR2 YFSETQ. The CDR3 runs to 15 residues. Deletions cut 4 bases from V and 6 bases from J, with 19 bases between.

This clone was counted only a few times. The V gene is TRBV6-1, the J gene TRBJ2-7; perhaps TRBD1 as D (5 bases). From germline, CDR1 is MNHNS and CDR2 SASEGT. Trimming cost V 4 bases and J 4 bases, with 23 bases left between them. This CDR3 spans 17 amino acids. In nucleotides, the CDR3 is TGTGCCAGCAGTGGCCGGAGTCAGGGAAGAAAGGATTACGAGCAGTACTTC. It yields the protein CASSGRSQGRKDYEQYF.

The gene calls are TRBV29-1 and TRBJ1-1; D gene ambiguous. This CDR3 has 11 amino acids. Germline CDR1 is SQVTM and CDR2 is ANQGSEA. V lost 5 bases and J lost 0, with 4 bases in between. The CDR3, as DNA: TGCAGCGTTTGGCTGAACACTGAAGCTTTCTTT. It translates to CSVWLNTEAFF.

This chain joins TRBV6-6 and TRBJ1-1; 9 nucleotides align to TRBD1. The germline CDR1 and CDR2 sequences are MNHNY and SVGAGI (reference sequence). The CDR3 length is 13 residues. V dropped 10 bases and J dropped 1; count of bases not matched to a gene: 4. The CDR3 is CATGQGGNTEAFF. The CDR3 DNA is TGTGCCACGGGACAGGGCGGGAACACTGAAGCTTTCTTT.

V gene TRBV3-1 (or the pseudogene TRBV3-2) combines with J gene TRBJ2-1, with a tentative D call TRBD2 (6 bases). CDR3 length: 15 amino acids. Germline CDR1 and CDR2: LGHDT and YNNKEL (reference sequence). V was pared by 4 bases and J by 0 bases, with 10 bases between. The CDR3 sequence is CASSRGTYSYNEQFF. The CDR3 DNA is TGTGCCAGCAGCCGTGGGACTTACTCCTACAATGAGCAGTTCTTC.

This clone appeared a single time. The V and J genes are TRBV9 and TRBJ2-7; 8 nucleotides line up with TRBD2. This CDR3 comprises 14 residues. V shed 0 bases and J 4 bases; nucleotides not matched to a gene: 3. Germline loops: CDR1 SGDLS, CDR2 YYNGEE. CDR3 DNA sequence: TGTGCCAGCAGCGTAGGTACTAGCGGATACGAGCAGTACTTC. Its protein is CASSVGTSGYEQYF.

This clone has only a few counts. The chain uses TRBV2 and TRBJ2-3, with D maybe TRBD1 (6 bases). V gave up 8 bases and J gave up 2 bases, with 11 bases separating them. This CDR3 comprises 13 residues. Germline CDR1 is SNHLY and CDR2 is FYNNEI. The CDR3 loop reads CASGRQVTDTQYF. The CDR3 coding sequence is TGTGCCAGCGGCAGACAGGTCACAGATACGCAGTATTTT.

The chain recombines TRBV5-8 with TRBJ2-3, with TRBD1 matching over 9 bases. CDR3 length: 16 residues. The trim removed 4 bases at V and 2 bases at J, leaving 8 bases unmatched. The germline gives CDR1 SGHTS, CDR2 YDEGEE. The CDR3 loop reads CASSTSRDRVTDTQYF. In DNA, the CDR3 is TGTGCCAGCAGCACCAGTCGGGACAGGGTCACAGATACGCAGTATTTT.

This clone was seen a handful of times. The V call is TRBV20-1, the J call TRBJ1-5; tentatively, D is TRBD1 (6 bases). This CDR3 is built from 14 residues. Germline V gene data show CDR1 as DFQATT and CDR2 as SNEGSKA (reference sequence). Trimming removed 3 bases at V and 11 bases at J, with 20 bases between. The CDR3 DNA sequence: TGCAGTGCTAGTGCAGGGGAAGGGAAGATGGCCCAGCATTTT. This translates into CSASAGEGKMAQHF.

The chain has TRBV30 and TRBJ1-1, with 7 bases matching TRBD1. V lost 0 bases and J lost 6; bases outside the gene matches: 10. The length of the CDR3 is 15 residues. The germline CDR1 and CDR2 sequences are GTSNPN and SVGIG (reference sequence). CDR3 bases: TGTGCCTGGAGTGTCCCGGCAGGGGGATCGCCTGAAGCTTTCTTT. This encodes CAWSVPAGGSPEAFF.

The rearrangement links TRBV30 to TRBJ2-5; maybe TRBD2 (6 bases). CDR3 length equals 13 residues. In germline, CDR1 is GTSNPN, CDR2 SVGIG (reference sequence). Trimming shortened V by 3 bases and J by 2 bases, and 10 bases separated the two germline ends. Written as DNA, the CDR3 is TGTGCCTGGAGGTACGGGAGTCAAGAGACCCAGTACTTC. This translates into CAWRYGSQETQYF.

This clone occurred a few times. The chain uses TRBV12-3 or TRBV12-4 and TRBJ1-2; the match to TRBD1 covers 7 bases. With V trimmed by 6 bases and J by 4 bases, 5 bases remained unmatched. The CDR3 is 13 amino acids. The CDR3 nucleotides read TGTGCCAGCAGCTCGGGACAGCCCTATGGCTACACCTTC. This gives the protein CASSSGQPYGYTF.

This clone showed up just once. The chain is built from TRBV12-3 or TRBV12-4 and TRBJ1-1; D uncertain. CDR3 length: 12 amino acids. Trimming removed 5 bases at V and 1 base at J, with 5 bases between. The CDR3 bases are TGTGCCAGCAGTATGAGGAACACTGAAGCTTTCTTT. This sequence encodes CASSMRNTEAFF.